One sample yielded the 22 T cell receptor beta chains listed below, sequenced in a study of neurological immune-mediated disorders. TCRdb itself ran the 5' RACE reads through MiXCR, one entry per CDR3 protein. The repertoire consists of approximately 38,000 distinct CDR3 sequences, with approximately 7% occurring once and the leading ten covering around 6%. Sample: CD4+ T cells from blood. Receptors were obtained from a man aged 45-65 years in good health.

At least ten counts were recorded for this clonotype. The J gene is TRBJ2-1, the V gene TRBV3-1; D is undetermined. Trimming removed 2 bases at V and 6 bases at J, with 8 bases between. The CDR3 runs to 13 residues. Germline V gene data show CDR1 as LGHDT and CDR2 as YNNKEL (reference sequence). The CDR3 protein is CASSQLSGNEQFF. For the CDR3, the DNA is TGTGCCAGCAGCCAACTCTCGGGCAATGAGCAGTTCTTC.

V is TRBV7-8 and J is TRBJ1-5, with D unresolved. The CDR3 spans 15 residues. The V gene's germline CDR1 is SGHVS and CDR2 FQNEAQ. V lost 5 bases and J lost 2, with 13 bases in between. For the CDR3, the DNA is TGTGCCAGCAGCCCCCGCCCTCTGGGCAATCAGCCCCAGCATTTT. It codes for CASSPRPLGNQPQHF.

This clonotype has only a few counts. The V and J genes are TRBV29-1 and TRBJ1-1; 8 bases are shared with TRBD1. Germline CDR1 reads SQVTM; CDR2 reads ANQGSEA. The V and J ends lost 4 bases and 10 bases, in that order; junction bases with no gene match: 2. The CDR3 contains 10 residues. The CDR3 sequence is CSVGTGGAFF. The CDR3 region has the DNA TGCAGCGTTGGCACAGGGGGAGCTTTCTTT.

The CDR3 nucleotides read TGTGCCAGCAGTGAAGGGGGCGAGCAGTACTTC. Translating gives CASSEGGEQYF. V usage is TRBV25-1 and J usage is TRBJ2-7; tentatively, D is TRBD1 or TRBD2 (5 bases each). The V end was cut by 2 bases, the J end by 6 bases, with 5 bases between. The CDR3 totals 11 residues. CDR1 MGHDK and CDR2 SYGVNS come from the germline V gene.

This clonotype was seen ten or more times. This chain links TRBV7-7 with TRBJ2-5, with a possible D match to TRBD2 (6 bases). V lost 2 bases, J lost 4 bases, and 17 bases lay in between. The CDR3 is made up of 16 amino acids. Per germline, CDR1 SSHAT and CDR2 FNYEAQ (reference sequence). This CDR3 reads CASSLHGRAAGETQYF. Written as DNA, the CDR3 is TGTGCCAGCAGCTTACACGGGAGAGCGGCGGGAGAGACCCAGTACTTC.

At least ten counts were recorded for this clonotype. The rearrangement links TRBV5-5 to TRBJ2-5, with D perhaps TRBD1 (5 bases). The CDR3 totals 12 residues. Trimming stripped 2 bases from V and 4 bases from J, with 6 bases between. Germline V CDR1 and CDR2: SGHKS, YYEKEE (reference sequence). CDR3 loop: CASSFRGETQYF. CDR3 bases: TGTGCCAGCAGCTTTAGGGGAGAGACCCAGTACTTC.

This clonotype was seen ten or more times. The V gene is TRBV5-1, the J gene TRBJ2-3; perhaps TRBD1 as D (5 bases). V was clipped by 3 bases and J by 4 bases, with 15 bases between them. Germline loops: CDR1 SGHRS, CDR2 YFSETQ. The CDR3 spans 15 residues. This CDR3 reads CASSSQGARPDTQYF. The CDR3 DNA reads TGCGCCAGCAGCTCGCAAGGGGCTAGGCCAGATACGCAGTATTTT.

This clonotype was observed at least ten times. The chain has TRBV12-3 or TRBV12-4 and TRBJ2-3; 9 bases are shared with TRBD2. V trimming: 3 bases; J trimming: 7 bases; junction bases outside the gene matches: 11. The CDR3 spans 16 residues. CDR3 bases: TGTGCCAGCAGTTTTTCCGGGACTAGCTGGACATATACGCAGTATTTT. Translating gives CASSFSGTSWTYTQYF.

Ten or more counts support this clonotype. The gene calls are TRBV20-1 and TRBJ1-1, with D hard to call. Trimming left V 7 bases short and J 8 bases short, with 11 bases between. The CDR3 length is 10 residues. Per germline, CDR1 DFQATT and CDR2 SNEGSKA (reference sequence). CDR3 protein: CSERHAEAFF. The CDR3 DNA reads as TGCAGTGAAAGGCACGCAGAAGCTTTCTTT.

This clonotype was seen repeatedly, ten times or more. The chain links TRBV7-6 to TRBJ2-1, with D unclear. V lost 5 bases to trimming and J lost 6 bases, with 11 bases between them. The germline CDR1 and CDR2 sequences are SGHVS and FNYEAQ. The CDR3 has 13 residues. CDR3 in DNA: TGTGCCAGCAGCCCTGGGCTCACCAATGAGCAGTTCTTC. This encodes CASSPGLTNEQFF.

This clonotype appeared many times. The gene calls are TRBV4-3 and TRBJ1-4; no definite D call. Trimming took off 5 bases at V and 8 bases at J, with 15 bases between the two ends. The CDR3 loop spans 14 amino acids. Looked up from germline, CDR1 is LGHNA and CDR2 is YSLEER. CDR3 coding DNA: TGCGCCAGCAGCGCGATGGGAGGCAACGAAAAACTGTTTTTT. Translating gives CASSAMGGNEKLFF.

At least ten counts were recorded for this clonotype. This rearrangement joins TRBV20-1 to TRBJ1-3, with 8 bases lining up with TRBD1. This CDR3 has 14 amino acids. Germline CDR1 reads DFQATT; CDR2 reads SNEGSKA (reference sequence). V lost 3 bases to trimming and J lost 4 bases; unmatched junction nucleotides: 5. The CDR3 region has the DNA TGCAGTGCTAGGCCGACAGGGGCAGGAAACACCATATATTTT. It is translated as CSARPTGAGNTIYF.

Ten or more counts support this clonotype. V usage is TRBV28 and J usage is TRBJ2-1, with TRBD1 as a possible D gene (6 bases). Germline V CDR1 and CDR2: MDHEN, SYDVKM. The V end was cut by 3 bases, the J end by 2 bases, with 11 bases between. The length of the CDR3 is 15 residues. CDR3 nucleotides: TGTGCCAGCAGTTTTGCAGGGACAACCTACAATGAGCAGTTCTTC. Protein: CASSFAGTTYNEQFF.

This clonotype was recorded many times. The rearrangement links TRBV6-2 or TRBV6-3 to TRBJ2-2, with 9 bases matching TRBD2. The V gene's germline CDR1 is MNHEY and CDR2 SVGEGT. V was clipped by 6 bases and J by 4 bases; unmatched bases: 3. The CDR3 runs 14 residues. The CDR3: CASRRLAVTGELFF. For the CDR3, the DNA is TGTGCCAGCAGACGACTAGCGGTCACCGGGGAGCTGTTTTTT.

This clonotype has at least ten counts. This chain links TRBV15 with TRBJ2-1; 9 nucleotides match TRBD1. Trimming took 5 bases from V and 6 from J; bases not matched to a gene: 5. The CDR3 has 14 residues. Germline V gene lookup returns CDR1 LNHNV and CDR2 YYDKDF (reference sequence). The CDR3 spells CATSRDRASNEQFF. The DNA for the CDR3 is TGTGCCACCAGCCGGGACAGGGCAAGCAATGAGCAGTTCTTC.

This clonotype occurred many times. This rearrangement joins TRBV7-2 to TRBJ2-7; 12 bases agree with TRBD2. Trimming at V came to 1 base and at J to 7 bases, leaving 2 bases not matched to a gene. The CDR3 runs 14 residues. The germline V gene has CDR1 SGHTA and CDR2 FQGNSA. Written as DNA, the CDR3 is TGTGCCAGCAGCTTAGGACTAGCGGGAGTGGAGCAGTACTTC. It specifies CASSLGLAGVEQYF.

In this sample, this clonotype turned up many times. The rearrangement uses TRBV7-2 and TRBJ2-5, with D hard to call. Germline V gene data show CDR1 as SGHTA and CDR2 as FQGNSA. This CDR3 comprises 12 residues. Trimming stripped 1 base from V and 5 bases from J, with 5 bases between. In nucleotides, the CDR3 is TGTGCCAGCAGCTTAGTTGGCGAGACCCAGTACTTC. It specifies CASSLVGETQYF.

This clonotype was seen repeatedly, ten times or more. V is TRBV5-6 and J is TRBJ2-7; D remains unclear. The V end lost 3 bases, the J end lost 7 bases, and 23 bases lay between the germline ends. The CDR3 is 16 residues long. Germline V gene data show CDR1 as SGHDT and CDR2 as YYEEEE. CDR3 nucleotide sequence: TGTGCCAGCAGCTCCTTCCGAGAGTTTCCTAACTGGGAGCAGTACTTC. Protein sequence: CASSSFREFPNWEQYF.

This clonotype was counted ten times or more. The chain employs TRBV5-1 and TRBJ2-2; D may be TRBD1 or TRBD2 (5 bases each). The CDR3 has 14 amino acids. The V gene's germline CDR1 is SGHRS and CDR2 YFSETQ. With 5 bases removed from V and 5 bases from J, the gap between germline ends came to 13 bases. CDR3 residues: CASRTGAGTGELFF. The CDR3 DNA follows: TGCGCCAGCAGAACCGGGGCAGGTACCGGGGAGCTGTTTTTT.

This clonotype has a count of ten or more. The chain recombines TRBV20-1 with TRBJ2-7, with 7 nucleotides matching TRBD2. This CDR3 comprises 14 residues. Germline CDR1 DFQATT, CDR2 SNEGSKA (reference sequence). V lost 1 base to trimming and J lost 3 bases; unmatched junction nucleotides: 6. The DNA for the CDR3 is TGCAGTGCTAGAGTGACTAGCACCCTCTACGAGCAGTACTTC. This gives the protein CSARVTSTLYEQYF.

This clonotype was seen ten or more times. The chain recombines TRBV5-1 with TRBJ2-3; TRBD2 matches at 11 bases. The CDR3 is 16 residues long. Germline CDR1 and CDR2: SGHRS and YFSETQ. Trimming took 0 bases from V and 0 from J; bases not matched to a gene: 0. The CDR3 coding sequence is TGCGCCAGCAGCTTGGGACTAGCGGGAAGCACAGATACGCAGTATTTT. It specifies CASSLGLAGSTDTQYF.

The table lists this clonotype with many counts. The chain combines TRBV19 with TRBJ2-1; 8 positions agree with TRBD2. Germline-derived CDR1 and CDR2 are LNHDA and SQIVND (reference sequence). The V and J ends lost 3 bases and 9 bases, in that order; junction bases with no gene match: 13. This CDR3 has 16 amino acids. CDR3: CASSIGGGTRSAEQFF. Written as DNA, the CDR3 is TGTGCCAGTAGTATTGGAGGGGGGACTAGGAGTGCTGAGCAGTTCTTC.